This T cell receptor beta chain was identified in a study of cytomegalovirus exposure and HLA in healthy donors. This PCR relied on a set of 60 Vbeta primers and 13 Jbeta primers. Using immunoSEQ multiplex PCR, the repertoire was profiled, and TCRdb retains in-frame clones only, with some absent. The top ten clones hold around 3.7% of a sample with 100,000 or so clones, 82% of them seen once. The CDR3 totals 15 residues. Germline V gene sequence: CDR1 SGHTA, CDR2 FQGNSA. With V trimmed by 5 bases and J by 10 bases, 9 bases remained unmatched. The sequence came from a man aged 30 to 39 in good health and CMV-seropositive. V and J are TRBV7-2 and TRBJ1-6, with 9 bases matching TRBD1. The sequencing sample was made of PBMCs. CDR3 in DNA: TGTGCCAGCAGCCCACAGACAGGGGGAGGATCACCCCTCCACTTT. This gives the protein CASSPQTGGGSPLHF.